This T cell receptor (beta chain) was profiled in a study of blood T cell repertoires in COVID-19. Produced via immunoSEQ multiplex PCR; TCRdb's table is partial and in-frame only. There are 150,000 to 160,000 clones in the sample; approximately 80% occur only once, and 12% lies in the top ten. V lost 2 bases and J lost 6, with 14 bases in between. Looked up from germline, CDR1 is SNHLY and CDR2 is FYNNEI. The CDR3 is 15 amino acids. This clonotype was sampled from an older woman with COVID-19, enrolled during active disease. The V gene is TRBV2, the J gene TRBJ1-5, with D perhaps TRBD1 (6 bases). The sample was peripheral blood. Here the CDR3 reads CASSEQGHPSQPQHF. As DNA, the CDR3 is TGTGCCAGCAGTGAACAGGGGCACCCTAGTCAGCCCCAGCATTTT.